The next 12 T cell receptor beta chains were all read from a single sample in a study of spatial heterogeneity in lung cancer. Study-level points and caveats: One measure, the expanded intratumoral alpha and beta TCR count, tracked tumor mutation counts.

As for time point: sample taken at primary tumor resection. These TCRs are of unknown antigen specificity. TCRdb reprocessed the 5' RACE reads via MiXCR and lists one record per CDR3 protein. The sample holds about 9,800 distinct CDR3 sequences, nearly 6.5% seen once. The input for sequencing was lung tumor tissue, taken at surgery. The receptors shown here come from a male donor with early-stage non-small cell lung cancer.

The chain employs TRBV24-1 and TRBJ2-7; TRBD2 matches at 10 bases. Germline CDR1 reads KGHDR; CDR2 reads SFDVKD. The CDR3 has 15 residues. V shed 5 bases, J shed 1 base, and the junction held 4 bases outside the gene matches. The CDR3, as DNA: TGTGCCACCAGTGCCCTGGGACTAGCGTCCTACGAGCAGTACGTC. It yields the protein CATSALGLASYEQYV.

This clonotype was counted ten times or more. This chain connects TRBV6-1 to TRBJ1-5; no clear D gene. V lost 6 bases and J lost 0, with 6 bases in between. Germline loops: CDR1 MNHNS, CDR2 SASEGT. This CDR3 comprises 13 residues. CDR3 in DNA: TGTGCCAGCAGGTTGGATAGCAATCAGCCCCAGCATTTT. It codes for CASRLDSNQPQHF.

The rearrangement links TRBV20-1 to TRBJ2-2; TRBD2 aligns across 7 bases. The CDR3 is 16 residues long. Germline lookup yields CDR1 DFQATT and CDR2 SNEGSKA (reference sequence). V shed 3 bases and J 0 bases; nucleotides not matched to a gene: 7. CDR3 protein: CSASSSGTANTGELFF. The CDR3, as DNA: TGCAGTGCTAGTAGCAGCGGGACGGCGAACACCGGGGAGCTGTTTTTT.

Relative to its sample, this clonotype is medium-sized. The chain combines TRBV29-1 with TRBJ1-1; D may be TRBD1 (5 bases). CDR1 is SQVTM and CDR2 is ANQGSEA in the germline V gene. Trimming stripped 4 bases from V and 5 bases from J, with 17 bases between. This CDR3 has 14 amino acids. CDR3 region: CSVAAQGEGTEAFF. CDR3 nucleotides: TGCAGCGTTGCCGCCCAGGGTGAGGGAACTGAAGCTTTCTTT.

As regards this clonotype: Because it lacks the conserved phenylalanine or tryptophan at the end, this CDR3 is likely a read error. J is TRBJ2-7 and V is TRBV12-3 or TRBV12-4; D perhaps matches TRBD2 (6 bases). Trimming left V 3 bases short and J 5 bases short, with 14 bases between. This CDR3 region has 14 residues. The CDR3 loop is CASSFYGSGHEQYL. CDR3 in DNA: TGTGCCAGCAGTTTTTACGGGAGCGGCCACGAGCAGTACTTA.

This clonotype was counted at least ten times. The chain combines TRBV6-1 with TRBJ1-5; tentatively, D is TRBD1 (5 bases). V was trimmed by 4 bases and J by 0 bases, leaving 7 bases between them. The germline CDR1 and CDR2 sequences are MNHNS and SASEGT. The CDR3 length is 14 residues. CDR3 DNA: TGTGCCAGCAGTGGACAGTCTAGCAATCAGCCCCAGCATTTT. Translating gives CASSGQSSNQPQHF.

This clonotype has at least ten counts. The CDR3 loop is CASSFGLAGAAGELFF. CDR3 nucleotide sequence: TGTGCCAGCAGCTTCGGACTAGCGGGAGCGGCCGGGGAGCTGTTTTTT. V and J are TRBV7-3 and TRBJ2-2; 13 bases line up with TRBD2. V lost 3 bases and J lost 6; bases outside the gene matches: 4. Germline-derived CDR1 and CDR2 are SGHTA and FQGTGA. The CDR3 length is 16 residues.

This clonotype was counted ten times or more. The J gene is TRBJ1-5, the V gene TRBV20-1; TRBD1 might be the D (5 bases). Between the trimmed V and J ends, which lost 3 bases and 1 base, there was a span of 16 bases. CDR1 and CDR2 from the germline V gene are DFQATT and SNEGSKA (reference sequence). The CDR3 spans 16 residues. CDR3 residues: CSASEIARGSNQPQHF. Here the CDR3 DNA reads TGCAGTGCTAGCGAGATAGCGAGGGGAAGCAATCAGCCCCAGCATTTT.

This clonotype was found many times. This chain connects TRBV5-4 to TRBJ2-7, with a possible D match to TRBD1 (6 bases). The ends were cut back, 4 bases at V and 3 bases at J, with 11 bases in the middle. Germline V gene lookup returns CDR1 SGHNT and CDR2 YYREEE (reference sequence). CDR3 length equals 13 residues. The CDR3 DNA is TGTGCCAGCAGCATCGGACAGAGCTACGAGCAGTACGTC. Amino acids: CASSIGQSYEQYV.

This clonotype qualifies as medium-sized. The CDR3 region has the DNA TGTGCCATCAGTGGCCGGACTAGCTCATTAGGGAATGAGCAGTTCTTC. Its protein is CAISGRTSSLGNEQFF. V and J are TRBV10-3 and TRBJ2-1; 8 bases match TRBD2. The V gene's germline CDR1 is ENHRY and CDR2 SYGVKD. The trim removed 4 bases at V and 7 bases at J, leaving 12 bases unmatched. This CDR3 spans 16 amino acids.

The sample holds many counts of this clonotype. The chain carries TRBV11-2 and TRBJ2-1; D remains ambiguous. V was clipped by 8 bases and J by 4 bases, with 15 bases between them. Germline loops: CDR1 SGHAT, CDR2 FQNNGV. The CDR3 is made up of 14 amino acids. CDR3 nucleotides: TGTGCCAGCGAACCCGCTCCTATATACAATGAGCAGTTCTTC. Protein product: CASEPAPIYNEQFF.

This clonotype is categorized as medium-sized. The chain combines TRBV5-1 with TRBJ1-1, with a possible D match to TRBD1 (6 bases). The V gene lost 4 bases and the J gene lost 6 bases, with 16 bases spanning the gap. The CDR3 covers 14 residues. The germline V gene encodes CDR1 SGHRS and CDR2 YFSETQ. This chain's CDR3 is CASSIEPGVAEAFF. In DNA form, the CDR3 reads TGCGCCAGCAGCATAGAACCAGGGGTGGCTGAAGCTTTCTTT.